This TCR beta chain emerged from a study of Ad26.COV2.S vaccination and SARS-CoV-2 variants. Overall study results and limits: The TCR breadth and depth analyses may have understated or missed part of the total T cell responses. Spike-specific TCR breadth was greater after Ad26.COV2.S than placebo.

TCRdb's table, derived via immunoSEQ multiplex PCR, lists solely in-frame clones and lacks some. This table holds roughly 140,000 clones, 86% found once. The CDR3 runs 15 residues. The junction had 8 bases not matched to a gene; V was cut back by 4 bases and J by 5 bases. Per the germline V gene, CDR1 is MGHRA and CDR2 is YSYEKL. A note on this clone: Its specificity is unknown.

The V gene is TRBV4-1, the J gene TRBJ2-3; 8 nucleotides align to TRBD2. The source is a human donor who had recovered from COVID-19. The specimen was peripheral blood, collected after recovery from COVID-19. As DNA, the CDR3 is TGCGCCAGCAGCCGGGCGGGGGGCCTCGGAGATACGCAGTATTTT. This gives the protein CASSRAGGLGDTQYF.